The clone carrying this TCR beta chain was detected only once. Its antigen is unidentified. Only CD45RO-negative cells positively selected for CCR7 counted as naive CD8 cells, so terminally differentiated effector memory CD45RA+ cells were excluded. Adult Caucasians living in Nashville, Tennessee made up all of the donors. The assay was immunoSEQ multiplex PCR, and TCRdb's table has in-frame clones only and misses some. Of 1.5 million to 2.5 million clones in the sample, around 96% were seen once. These data come from a study of shared clonotypes between healthy human individuals. Study-wide points: Sharing across a few donors was seen in around 5.1% of naive CD4 clonotypes.

From germline, CDR1 is LGHNA and CDR2 YSLEER. The V gene end was trimmed by 3 bases and the J gene end by 1 base; junction bases not matched to a gene: 4. The CDR3 extends over 15 amino acids. This sequence joins TRBV4-3 and TRBJ1-1, with TRBD1 matching 8 bases. Sequenced sample: naive CD8+ T cells sorted from blood. This TCR derives from a man between 18 and 29 years old in good health. The CDR3 sequence is CASSQAGTGNTEAFF. The CDR3 DNA reads as TGCGCCAGCAGCCAGGCCGGGACAGGGAACACTGAAGCTTTCTTT.